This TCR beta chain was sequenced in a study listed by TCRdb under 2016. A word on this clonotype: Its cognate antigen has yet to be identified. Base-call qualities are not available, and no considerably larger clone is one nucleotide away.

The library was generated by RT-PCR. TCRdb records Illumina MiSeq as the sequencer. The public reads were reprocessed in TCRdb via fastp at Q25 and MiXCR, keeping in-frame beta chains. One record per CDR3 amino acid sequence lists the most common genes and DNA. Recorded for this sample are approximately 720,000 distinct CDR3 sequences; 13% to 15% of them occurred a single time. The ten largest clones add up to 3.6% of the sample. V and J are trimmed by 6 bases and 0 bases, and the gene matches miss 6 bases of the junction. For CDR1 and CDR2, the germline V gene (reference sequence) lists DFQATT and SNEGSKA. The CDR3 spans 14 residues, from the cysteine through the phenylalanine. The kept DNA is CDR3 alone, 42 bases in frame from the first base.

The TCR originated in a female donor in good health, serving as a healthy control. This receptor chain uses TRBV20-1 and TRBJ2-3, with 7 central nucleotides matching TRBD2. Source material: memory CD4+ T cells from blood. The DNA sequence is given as TGCAGTGCCCACCGGGGGGACAGCACAGATACGCAGTATTTT. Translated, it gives CSAHRGDSTDTQYF.